The 20 T cell receptor beta chains below all came from one sample that was sequenced in a study of T cells after yellow fever vaccination. TCRdb redid the calling of the 5' RACE reads with MiXCR, one entry per CDR3 protein. The table lists about 320,000 distinct CDR3 sequences, approximately 4.3% of them singletons. This sample comprised PBMCs, obtained 15 days after the yellow fever booster vaccination. These receptors all come from a man younger than 30 who received the YFV17D yellow fever vaccine.

This chain's CDR3 is CASSFGTTNTGELFF. In DNA form, the CDR3 reads TGTGCCAGCAGCTTCGGGACTACTAACACCGGGGAGCTGTTTTTT. The chain links TRBV7-8 to TRBJ2-2, with 7 nucleotides matching TRBD2. The CDR3 extends over 15 amino acids. J lost 2 bases, V lost 3 bases, and 3 bases had no gene match. Per the germline V gene, CDR1 is SGHVS and CDR2 is FQNEAQ. Full variable domain (rest looked up from reference TRBV7-8 and TRBJ2-2): GAGVSQSPRYKVAKRGQDVALRCDPISGHVSLFWYQQALGQGPEFLTYFQNEAQLDKSGLPSDRFFAERPEGSVSTLKIQRTQQEDSAVYLCASSFGTTNTGELFFGEGSRLTVL.

This clonotype came up many times. This chain uses TRBV10-3 with TRBJ1-1, with D unresolved. Germline values: CDR1 ENHRY, CDR2 SYGVKD. The ends were cut back, 6 bases at V and 1 base at J, with 9 bases in the middle. CDR3 length equals 13 residues. The CDR3 DNA is TGTGCCATCAGCGCCGGGAGGAACACTGAAGCTTTCTTT. Encoded protein: CAISAGRNTEAFF.

Regarding this clonotype: One end of the junction does not line up with germline, which may come from a read error. This sequence joins TRBV20-1 and TRBJ2-5, with D perhaps assigned TRBD1 or TRBD2 (6 bases each). CDR1 and CDR2 (germline): DFQATT, SNEGSKA (reference sequence). CDR3 size: 11 residues. CDR3 sequence: CNARGLETQYF. The CDR3 nucleotides are TGCAATGCTCGGGGGCTTGAGACCCAGTACTTC.

V gene TRBV6-2 or TRBV6-3 combines with J gene TRBJ2-2; D possibly corresponds to TRBD2 (5 bases). The length of the CDR3 is 14 residues. V was shortened by 8 bases and J by 3 bases, with 13 bases between the two germline ends. Germline V gene sequence: CDR1 MNHEY, CDR2 SVGEGT. CDR3 bases: TGTGCCAGCGCCAACGGACTCTACACCGGGGAGCTGTTTTTT. Its translation: CASANGLYTGELFF.

The sample holds a few counts of this clonotype. The CDR3 nucleotides read TGCAGCGTTGTTATTGTCTGGGGCAATGAGCAGTTCTTC. Translating gives CSVVIVWGNEQFF. The J gene is TRBJ2-1, the V gene TRBV29-1; D is uncertain. V lost 4 bases to trimming and J lost 6 bases, with 13 bases between them. The CDR3 sequence is 13 residues long. Germline assignment: CDR1 SQVTM and CDR2 ANQGSEA.

This clonotype was counted a few times. DNA of the CDR3: TGCGCCAGCAGTCAATCAACGGACGGGGACTCTGGGGCCAACGTCCTGACTTTC. Its translation: CASSQSTDGDSGANVLTF. V gene TRBV23-1 combines with J gene TRBJ2-6, with D maybe TRBD2 (5 bases). Being an ORF, TRBV23-1 has a function that is uncertain. This CDR3 spans 18 amino acids. Trimming pared 0 bases from V and 0 bases from J, leaving 12 bases between.

This clonotype has at least ten counts. The chain joins TRBV7-8 to TRBJ2-7; TRBD2 might be the D (5 bases). This CDR3 is built from 14 residues. Germline V gene data show CDR1 as SGHVS and CDR2 as FQNEAQ. Deletions cut 0 bases from V and 8 bases from J, with 14 bases between. The CDR3 DNA reads as TGTGCCAGCAGCTTAGCGGAAGTTGGGAGAAAGCAGTACTTC. This gives the protein CASSLAEVGRKQYF.

As concerns this clonotype: This may come from a read error, since a much larger clone is one base off. This chain connects TRBV9 to TRBJ2-5; 7 positions match TRBD1. CDR1 is SGDLS and CDR2 is YYNGEE in the germline V gene. The CDR3 consists of 15 residues. The DNA of the CDR3 is TGTGCCAGCAGCGCTTCGACAGGGAACCAAGAGACCCGGTACTTC. Translating gives CASSASTGNQETRYF.

The sample holds many counts of this clonotype. The chain carries TRBV7-2 and TRBJ2-1, with a weak D call TRBD2 (5 bases). CDR1 SGHTA and CDR2 FQGNSA come from the germline V gene. Trimming removed 0 bases from V and 7 bases from J, with 7 bases in between. This CDR3 has 13 amino acids. The CDR3 coding sequence is TGTGCCAGCAGCTTAGCCTGGGAGAATGAGCAGTTCTTC. Encoded protein: CASSLAWENEQFF.

This clonotype was picked up a small number of times. The chain links TRBV7-2 to TRBJ1-2, with TRBD1 identical over 7 bases. This CDR3 comprises 14 residues. The ends lost 5 bases at V and 4 bases at J; junction bases unmatched: 7. CDR1 and CDR2 (germline): SGHTA, FQGNSA. The CDR3 DNA follows: TGTGCCAGCAGCCAACAGACAGGGAGCTATGGCTACACCTTC. Its protein is CASSQQTGSYGYTF.

This clonotype was recorded at least ten times. The rearrangement uses TRBV4-1 and TRBJ2-7, with D hard to call. V shed 5 bases and J shed 0 bases, with 8 bases lying between them. Germline assignment: CDR1 MGHRA and CDR2 YSYEKL. The CDR3 has 13 residues. In nucleotides, the CDR3 is TGCGCCAGCAGCGGGCCAGTCTCCTACGAGCAGTACTTC. Its translation: CASSGPVSYEQYF.

In this sample, this clonotype turned up many times. The chain has TRBV6-1 and TRBJ1-5; D is undetermined. This CDR3 region has 14 residues. The germline gives CDR1 MNHNS, CDR2 SASEGT. Trimming stripped 2 bases from V and 0 bases from J, with 5 bases between. CDR3 in DNA: TGTGCCAGCAGTGAAATACATAGCAATCAGCCCCAGCATTTT. Its protein is CASSEIHSNQPQHF.

This clonotype was seen a handful of times. The chain joins TRBV19 to TRBJ1-6; D is possibly TRBD1 (6 bases). The CDR3 is 13 residues long. Germline loops: CDR1 LNHDA, CDR2 SQIVND (reference sequence). Trimming shortened V by 7 bases and J by 10 bases, and 14 bases separated the two germline ends. In nucleotides, the CDR3 is TGTGCCAGTACGATGACGGGGGGCTCACCCCTCCACTTT. As protein: CASTMTGGSPLHF.

There are a few counts of this clonotype. The chain joins TRBV19 to TRBJ1-1, with TRBD1 matching 9 bases. This CDR3 is built from 14 residues. The germline V gene encodes CDR1 LNHDA and CDR2 SQIVND (reference sequence). The J segment lost 5 bases and the V segment lost 8 bases, leaving 9 bases of the junction unmatched. CDR3: CASAGQGTGTEAFF. CDR3 DNA: TGTGCCAGTGCGGGACAGGGAACGGGGACTGAAGCTTTCTTT. Full variable domain (outside the CDR3, taken from reference TRBV19 and TRBJ1-1): DGGITQSPKYLFRKEGQNVTLSCEQNLNHDAMYWYRQDPGQGLRLIYYSQIVNDFQKGDIAEGYSVSREKKESFPLTVTSAQKNPTAFYLCASAGQGTGTEAFFGQGTRLTVV.

This chain uses TRBV2 with TRBJ2-7; D gene unclear. Deletions cut 0 bases from V and 2 bases from J, with 8 bases between. The germline V gene encodes CDR1 SNHLY and CDR2 FYNNEI. The CDR3 has 14 amino acids. The CDR3 coding sequence is TGTGCCAGCAGTGAAGCCCGGGCTCCCTACGAGCAGTACGTC. It specifies CASSEARAPYEQYV.

This clonotype was seen a few times. The chain has TRBV20-1 and TRBJ2-7, with 9 bases that match TRBD1. CDR3 length: 13 amino acids. Unmatched junction bases numbered 5, after V lost 4 bases and J lost 4 bases. In germline, CDR1 is DFQATT, CDR2 SNEGSKA (reference sequence). The CDR3 is CSATTGTGYEQYF. The CDR3 nucleotides read TGCAGTGCTACAACCGGGACAGGGTACGAGCAGTACTTC.

The V call is TRBV2, the J call TRBJ2-7; D is perhaps TRBD1 (5 bases). This CDR3 region has 15 residues. Germline lookup yields CDR1 SNHLY and CDR2 FYNNEI. Trimming shortened V by 4 bases and J by 6 bases, and 19 bases separated the two germline ends. The CDR3 loop is CASSAETDPSSEQYV. The DNA for the CDR3 is TGTGCCAGCAGTGCCGAGACAGATCCCAGCTCCGAGCAGTACGTC.

This clonotype has only a few counts. V is TRBV9 and J is TRBJ2-2; D is perhaps TRBD1 or TRBD2 (5 bases each). Looked up from germline, CDR1 is SGDLS and CDR2 is YYNGEE. V was cut by 0 bases and J by 7 bases, with 13 bases left in between. The CDR3 spans 15 residues. The CDR3 loop is CASSVVGGSGGELFF. The CDR3 DNA follows: TGTGCCAGCAGCGTAGTTGGGGGATCCGGCGGGGAGCTGTTTTTT. Full variable domain (remainder filled in from reference TRBV9 and TRBJ2-2): DSGVTQTPKHLITATGQRVTLRCSPRSGDLSVYWYQQSLDQGLQFLIQYYNGEERAKGNILERFSAQQFPDLHSELNLSSLELGDSALYFCASSVVGGSGGELFFGEGSRLTVL.

This chain connects TRBV7-9 to TRBJ2-5, with 9 bases aligning to TRBD1. With V trimmed by 5 bases and J by 2 bases, 6 bases remained unmatched. The CDR3 length is 15 residues. CDR1 is SEHNR, CDR2 FQNEAQ, per germline (reference sequence). The CDR3 is CASSKTGTGQETQYF. DNA for the CDR3: TGTGCCAGCAGCAAAACCGGGACAGGGCAAGAGACCCAGTACTTC.

This clonotype was picked up many times. V is TRBV5-1 and J is TRBJ1-1; D is unclear. The CDR3 runs 14 residues. The V end lost 2 bases, the J end lost 4 bases, and 12 bases lay between the germline ends. Germline lookup yields CDR1 SGHRS and CDR2 YFSETQ. The CDR3 coding sequence is TGCGCCAGCAGCTTACAAACAGTCGGCACTGAAGCTTTCTTT. Its protein is CASSLQTVGTEAFF.